One TCR beta chain is described in this entry. This entry belongs to a study of shared T cell receptors in the human thymus. The V and J ends lost 0 bases and 5 bases respectively, with 19 bases between them. The CDR3 runs to 17 residues. CDR1 and CDR2 (germline): GTSNPN, SVGIG (reference sequence). Only in-frame clones appear in the TCRdb table, and some are missing; sequencing was by immunoSEQ multiplex PCR. The table has some 700,000 clones, around 89% seen once. These data were also reused for a study on human thymus T cells. That work contributes: Corrective surgery for congenital heart defects was being performed on the healthy Finnish infants who were the donors. The source of the thymus tissue was resections taken during corrective heart surgery.

The chain joins TRBV30 to TRBJ2-2, with D perhaps matching TRBD2 (6 bases). Source material: thymocytes. The TCR sequence derives from a boy under two years old with a congenital heart defect. In nucleotides, the CDR3 is TGTGCCTGGAGTGTACTAATCGGGAGAATAACAACCGGGGAGCTGTTTTTT. Protein: CAWSVLIGRITTGELFF.